This paragraph covers one T cell receptor beta chain sequence. Which antigen it targets is not known. No much larger clonotype is one base removed from it; base qualities were not supplied. Collaborating institutions collected whole blood in K2EDTA tubes following their own protocols. For TCRbeta analysis, collaborator samples were shipped as frozen whole blood, as isolated PBMCs, or as DNA extracted from either sample type. This entry belongs to a study of blood T cell repertoires in COVID-19 (dated by TCRdb to 2018 to 2021). For context, the study as a whole: Samples from collaborators originated in the United States, Italy and Spain and spanned both the acute and convalescent phases of COVID-19. The prospective study material was composed of cDNA or gDNA derived from T cells, B-cell-depleted T cells, or PBMCs. The dataset comprised deeply sampled blood TCRbeta repertoires from subjects exposed to, actively infected with, or recovered from COVID-19. The repertoires were made available in a free public database intended to serve as a resource for research on the immune response to SARS-CoV-2. Samples came from the ongoing ImmuneRACE study (first 160 participants) plus 1,254 subjects from 6 global collaborators. Nearly every sample came with metadata listing a de-identified subject ID, COVID-19 status, age in years and sex. HLA class I and class II types, where available, came from metadata supplied by the sample provider rather than from assay-based typing.

What the work shows at the level of the full study, not this receptor alone: How much clinical and demographic metadata was included differed by source and by participant, and the metadata was provided uncurated.

The immunoSEQ Assay, a bias-controlled multiplex PCR, was used to amplify TCRbeta CDR3 regions from genomic DNA. The original methods were these. Within the assay, amplification of reference gene primers was used to estimate how many nucleated cells each sample contained. Sequence reads were collapsed and filtered to measure the absolute abundance of every unique TCRbeta CDR3 rearrangement. For each sample, productive Simpson clonality was calculated by taking the square root of Simpson's diversity index across productive rearrangements. Here the immuneACCESS table is served through TCRdb, limited to in-frame sequences with V and J called. Missing clones are a known gap in these copies; in checked studies unresolved V genes cover under half, and the rest lacks a known reason. D and trimming were read from the DNA, whereas the V and J calls and clone size are those reported in that table. The sample table shows 99,000 or so clones, and around 90% are seen once. Approximately 5% of the sample is in the top ten clones.

Measured from the cysteine to the phenylalanine, the CDR3 is 14 residues long. Just CDR3 DNA is preserved here, 42 bases in frame from base 1. CDR1 SGHRS and CDR2 YFSETQ are derived from the germline V gene. The V and J ends are trimmed by 5 bases and 2 bases, leaving 13 bases between them. The sequence joins TRBV5-1 to TRBJ1-1; the D gene cannot be resolved reliably. Specimen: peripheral blood. This receptor was obtained from a human donor in a cohort sampled during active COVID-19. CDR3 loop: CASREGGANTEAFF. The nucleotide sequence reads TGCGCCAGCAGAGAGGGAGGCGCCAACACTGAAGCTTTCTTT.